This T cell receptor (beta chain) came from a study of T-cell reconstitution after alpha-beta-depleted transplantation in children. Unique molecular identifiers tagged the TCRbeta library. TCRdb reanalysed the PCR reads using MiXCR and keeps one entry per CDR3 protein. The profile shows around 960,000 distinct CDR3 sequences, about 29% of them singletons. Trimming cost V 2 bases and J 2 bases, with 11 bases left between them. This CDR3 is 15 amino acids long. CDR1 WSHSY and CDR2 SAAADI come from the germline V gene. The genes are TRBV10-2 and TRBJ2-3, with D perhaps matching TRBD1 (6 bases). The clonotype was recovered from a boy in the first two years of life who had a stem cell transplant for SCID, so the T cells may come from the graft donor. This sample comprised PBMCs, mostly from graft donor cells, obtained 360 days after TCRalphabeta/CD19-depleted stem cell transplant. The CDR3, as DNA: TGCGCCAGCAGTGAGGGGGGCCTACCCACAGATACGCAGTATTTT. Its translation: CASSEGGLPTDTQYF.